The TCR beta chain described here comes from a study of blood T cells in healthy people across ages. Study-wide findings and caveats: Comparison with aged donors showed that long-lived donors had more naive CD4+ cells and higher diversity.

Per the germline V gene, CDR1 is MNHEY and CDR2 is SVGEGT. CDR3 length: 12 amino acids. Trimming pared 2 bases from V and 6 bases from J, leaving 5 bases between. This clonotype has a count of ten or more. What it recognizes is unknown. The use of a sample-barcoded 5' primer and a J-beta primer mix characterized a second PCR of 7 to 11 cycles. TCRdb called the 5' RACE reads again in MiXCR, with one record for every CDR3 protein. The data contain 850,000 to 1,100,000 distinct CDR3 sequences, less than 45% of them singletons. This chain uses TRBV6-2 or TRBV6-3 with TRBJ2-1, with D hard to call. The TCR originated in a man between 18 and 29 years old in good health. Sequencing was performed on blood. In DNA, the CDR3 is TGTGCCAGCAGTTACCGAGGCAATGAGCAGTTCTTC. It yields the protein CASSYRGNEQFF.